A selection of T cell receptor beta chains follows, all from one sample in a study of cytomegalovirus exposure and HLA in healthy donors. Produced via immunoSEQ multiplex PCR; TCRdb's table is partial and in-frame only. The sample lists hundreds of thousands of clones, approximately 70% occurring once. Sequencing used PBMCs. Every receptor here comes from a female donor in good health and CMV-seronegative. Each CDR3 is given with its conserved first and last residue. A D gene is named only where the DNA matches it firmly. Part of the rows lack a size; the others show once, few, many or a class for expanded clones.

>TRBV11-2|.|TRBJ2-2|TRBD2
TGTGCCAGCAGGAATATAGCGGGAGGAACCGGGGAGCTGTTTTTT
CASRNIAGGTGELFF
>TRBV27|many|TRBJ2-4|TRBD2
TGTGCCAGCAGGACGGGAGGAGTTAACATTCAGTACTTC
CASRTGGVNIQYF
>TRBV19|few|TRBJ2-1|.
TGTGCCAGTGGAAGGGACACCTACAATGAGCAGTTCTTC
CASGRDTYNEQFF
>TRBV15|.|TRBJ1-1|.
TGTGCCACCAGCAGGGGCAGCATGAACACTGAAGCTTTCTTT
CATSRGSMNTEAFF
>TRBV28|few|TRBJ1-3|.
TGTGCCAGCTCCTCGGGCTCTGGAAACACCATATATTTT
CASSSGSGNTIYF
>TRBV2|few|TRBJ2-7|.
TGTGCCAGCAGTGAAAGACGGGACGAGCAGTACTTC
CASSERRDEQYF
>TRBV21-1|.|TRBJ2-7|.
TGTGCCAGCAGCACCCACTTGTACGAGCAGTACTTC
CASSTHLYEQYF
>TRBV6-5|.|TRBJ1-5|.
TGTGCCAGCAGGGCTAATCAGCCCCAGCATTTT
CASRANQPQHF
>TRBV15|.|TRBJ1-1|.
TGTGCCACCAGCATTGGCGAGGCGAACACTGAAGCTTTCTTT
CATSIGEANTEAFF
>TRBV28|.|TRBJ1-1|.
TGTGCCAGCAGTTTTTGGGCAGGGTCTCGGTGGCCCTTCCCCAACATGAACACTGAAGCTTTCTTT
CASSFWAGSRWPFPNMNTEAFF
>TRBV6-5|.|TRBJ2-1|.
TGTGCCAGCAGTTACTTCCCGGGAGACAATGAGCAGTTCTTC
CASSYFPGDNEQFF
>TRBV7-2|.|TRBJ2-1|.
TGTGCCAGCAGCTTCCGGGTGCTCTCCTACAATGAGCAGTTCTTC
CASSFRVLSYNEQFF
>TRBV7-9|.|TRBJ1-2|.
TGTTCCAGCAGCTTAGGGGACCGCGGGGTGAACTATGGCTACACCTTC
CSSSLGDRGVNYGYTF
>TRBV7-2|.|TRBJ2-4|.
TGTGCCAGCAGCTCCCGGAGTATAGCCAAAAACATTCAGTACTTC
CASSSRSIAKNIQYF
>TRBV7-7|.|TRBJ2-3|TRBD2
TGTGCTAGCAGCTTCGGGACTAGCGGGAGGAGTACGCAGTATTTT
CASSFGTSGRSTQYF